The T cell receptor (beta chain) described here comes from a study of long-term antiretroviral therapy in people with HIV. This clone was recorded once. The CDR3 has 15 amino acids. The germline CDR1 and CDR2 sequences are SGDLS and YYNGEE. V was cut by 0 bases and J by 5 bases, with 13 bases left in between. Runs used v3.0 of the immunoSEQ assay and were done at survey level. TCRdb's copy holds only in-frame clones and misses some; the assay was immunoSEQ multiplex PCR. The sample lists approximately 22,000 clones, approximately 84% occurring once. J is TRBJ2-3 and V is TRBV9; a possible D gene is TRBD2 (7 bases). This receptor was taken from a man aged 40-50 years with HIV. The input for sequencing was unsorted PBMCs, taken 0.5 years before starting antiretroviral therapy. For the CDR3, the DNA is TGTGCCAGCAGCGTAGAAGGGGGGGATTTAGATACGCAGTATTTT. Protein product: CASSVEGGDLDTQYF.